This T cell receptor (beta chain) was captured in a study of cytomegalovirus exposure and HLA in healthy donors. Broader study findings: Sequence variants that were highly shared formed a cluster that was likely a sequencing artifact. Prior analysis indicated that the majority of TCR beta V segments exhibited productivity approximately 87% or approximately 30% of the time. Rarity held for most TCR sequences, but there were some public TCRs that occurred in many donors.

In the case of this clone: Its antigen is still unknown.

The PCR used 60 Vbeta and 13 Jbeta primers. Repertoires were generated with immunoSEQ multiplex PCR, while TCRdb's copy carries only in-frame clones and drops some. This sample's table has tens of thousands of clones. The CDR3 is 12 residues long. Germline CDR1 SQVTM, CDR2 ANQGSEA. Though probably carrying unrecorded immune exposures, donors were nominally healthy at sampling. The sequence was obtained from a man aged 50 to 59 in good health and CMV-seropositive. The sequencing input was PBMCs. The chain carries TRBV29-1 and TRBJ2-3, with D tentatively TRBD1 (5 bases). The chain's CDR3 is CAGAEDTDTQYF. The CDR3 DNA is TGCGCTGGGGCCGAAGACACAGATACGCAGTATTTT.